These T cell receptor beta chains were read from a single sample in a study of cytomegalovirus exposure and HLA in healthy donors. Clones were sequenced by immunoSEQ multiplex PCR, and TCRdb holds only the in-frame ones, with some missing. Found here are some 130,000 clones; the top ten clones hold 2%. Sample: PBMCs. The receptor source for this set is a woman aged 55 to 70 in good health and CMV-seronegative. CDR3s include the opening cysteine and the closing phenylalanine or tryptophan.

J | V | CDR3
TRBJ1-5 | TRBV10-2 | CASSEWGQVAPSPQHF
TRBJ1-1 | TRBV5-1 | CASSLGGENTEAFF
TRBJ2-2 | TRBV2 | CASSEIPTGELFF
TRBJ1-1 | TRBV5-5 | CASSLGIDRGFPEAFF
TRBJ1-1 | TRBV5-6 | CASSFRSLNTEAFF
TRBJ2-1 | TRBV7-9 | CASSLQLAGGLGEQFF
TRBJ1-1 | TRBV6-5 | CASSYSTGFTEAFF
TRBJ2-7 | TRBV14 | CASSQGPGGEQYF
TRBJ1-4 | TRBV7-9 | CASSPRGLGRGEKLFF
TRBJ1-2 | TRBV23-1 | CASTGTLDYGYTF
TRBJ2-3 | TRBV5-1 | CASSLPAGGATDTQYF
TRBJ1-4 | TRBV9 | CASSISGDHEKLFF
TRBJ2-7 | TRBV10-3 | CAISEEGQGLYEQYF
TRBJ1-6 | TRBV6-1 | CASRAISPLHF
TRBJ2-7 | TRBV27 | CASSLAPGKGGSAYEQYF
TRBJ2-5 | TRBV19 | CASSMTGTSGETQYF
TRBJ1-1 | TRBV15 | CATSNGNTEAFF
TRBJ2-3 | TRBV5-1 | CASSLAGRRTDTQYF
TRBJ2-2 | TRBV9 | CASSVVGTGGTGELFF
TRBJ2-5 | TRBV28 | CASSTRGFQETQYF
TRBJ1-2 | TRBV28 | CASSALVPNYGYTF
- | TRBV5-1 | CASSPERGATYEQYF
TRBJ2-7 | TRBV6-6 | CASSYDRTGPYEQYF
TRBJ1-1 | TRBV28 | CASSSQGAWNTEAFF
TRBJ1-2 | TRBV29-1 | CSARGGVDYGYTF
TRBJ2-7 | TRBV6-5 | CASSSAGTGDEQYF
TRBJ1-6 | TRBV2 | CASNRQGNSPLHF
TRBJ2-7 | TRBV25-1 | CASSDRYEQYF
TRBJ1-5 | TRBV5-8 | CASSYSKTGIGSNQPQHF
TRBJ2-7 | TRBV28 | CASSLQGSYEQYF
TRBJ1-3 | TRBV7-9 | CASSLAQGFSGNTIYF
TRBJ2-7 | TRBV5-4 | CASSSARVAYEQYF
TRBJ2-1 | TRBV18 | CASSPGQYNEQFF
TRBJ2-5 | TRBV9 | CASSVWGSNSQETQYF
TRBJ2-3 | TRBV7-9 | CASSEDTRTDTQYF
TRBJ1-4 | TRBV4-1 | CASSQDKRSQQPTNEKLFF
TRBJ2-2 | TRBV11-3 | CASSSGGAGELFF
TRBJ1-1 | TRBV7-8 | CASSLIRAENTEAFF
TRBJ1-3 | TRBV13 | CASSLRAGGPGNTIYF
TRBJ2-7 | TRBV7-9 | CASSPLSSSYEQYF
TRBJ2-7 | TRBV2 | CASGQGEQYF
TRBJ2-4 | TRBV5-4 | CASSLPGPKNIQYF